This is a list of T cell receptor beta chains from one sample in a study of T-cell reconstitution after alpha-beta-depleted transplantation in children. TCRdb itself ran the PCR reads through MiXCR, one entry per CDR3 protein. The sample consists of about 16,000 distinct CDR3 sequences, around 8% of them appearing once. This specimen was PBMCs, mostly from graft donor cells, taken 60 days after TCRalphabeta/CD19-depleted stem cell transplant. The source is a boy under two years old who had a stem cell transplant for Wiskott-Aldrich syndrome, so the T cells may come from the graft donor. Each CDR3 is given with its conserved first and last residue. D genes are given only for firm matches. Where a row states a size, it is once, few, many or the class of an expanded clone; other rows omit it.

j_call: TRBJ2-3; d_call: .; clone_size: .; v_call: TRBV19; cdr3_aa: CASKDRSGQNTDTQYF; cdr3_nt: TGTGCCAGTAAGGATAGGTCGGGACAAAACACAGATACGCAGTATTTT
j_call: TRBJ1-2; d_call: .; clone_size: many; v_call: TRBV4-2; cdr3_aa: CASSQDVSGLSGYTF; cdr3_nt: TGTGCCAGCAGCCAAGATGTATCAGGGCTCAGCGGCTACACCTTC
j_call: TRBJ2-7; d_call: TRBD2; clone_size: few; v_call: TRBV7-2; cdr3_aa: CASSSGTRYYEQYF; cdr3_nt: TGTGCCAGCAGTTCCGGGACTAGGTACTACGAGCAGTACTTC
j_call: TRBJ2-7; d_call: .; clone_size: many; v_call: TRBV28; cdr3_aa: CASTGVGDLYEQYF; cdr3_nt: TGTGCCAGCACCGGAGTAGGGGACCTATACGAGCAGTACTTC
j_call: TRBJ2-6; d_call: .; clone_size: many; v_call: TRBV7-9; cdr3_aa: CASSLAQRARSGANVLTF; cdr3_nt: TGTGCCAGCAGCTTAGCGCAGAGGGCCCGCTCTGGGGCCAACGTCCTGACTTTC
j_call: TRBJ2-7; d_call: .; clone_size: .; v_call: TRBV7-2; cdr3_aa: CASRVRAAYLGEQYF; cdr3_nt: TGTGCCAGCAGGGTTCGGGCAGCCTACCTAGGAGAGCAGTACTTC
j_call: TRBJ1-4; d_call: .; clone_size: few; v_call: TRBV11-2; cdr3_aa: CASSLGRAPNEKLFF; cdr3_nt: TGTGCCAGCAGCTTAGGCAGGGCGCCTAATGAAAAACTGTTTTTT
j_call: TRBJ2-2; d_call: .; clone_size: .; v_call: TRBV7-6; cdr3_aa: CASSSSVGCGLGAGELFF; cdr3_nt: TGTGCCAGCAGCTCCTCCGTGGGGTGTGGTCTAGGTGCCGGGGAGCTGTTTTTT
j_call: TRBJ2-2; d_call: .; clone_size: many; v_call: TRBV25-1; cdr3_aa: CASSTLRSGTVNTGELFF; cdr3_nt: TGTGCCAGCAGTACCCTTCGGTCCGGGACGGTAAACACCGGGGAGCTGTTTTTT
j_call: TRBJ1-6; d_call: .; clone_size: many; v_call: TRBV12-3/TRBV12-4; cdr3_aa: CASTFRQAYNSPLHF; cdr3_nt: TGTGCCAGCACATTTCGACAGGCTTATAATTCACCCCTCCACTTT
j_call: TRBJ1-1; d_call: .; clone_size: many; v_call: TRBV7-8; cdr3_aa: CASSLGSGTEAFF; cdr3_nt: TGTGCCAGCAGCTTAGGCTCGGGAACTGAAGCTTTCTTT
j_call: TRBJ2-1; d_call: TRBD1; clone_size: many; v_call: TRBV7-9; cdr3_aa: CASSRNRTGYYNEQFF; cdr3_nt: TGTGCCAGCAGCCGCAACCGGACAGGTTACTACAATGAGCAGTTCTTC
j_call: TRBJ2-3; d_call: TRBD1; clone_size: many; v_call: TRBV6-5; cdr3_aa: CASSYSPWTGSTDTQYF; cdr3_nt: TGTGCCAGCAGTTACTCCCCCTGGACAGGGAGCACAGATACGCAGTATTTT
j_call: TRBJ2-7; d_call: TRBD2; clone_size: few; v_call: TRBV20-1; cdr3_aa: CSAPLAGGYEQYF; cdr3_nt: TGCAGTGCTCCACTAGCGGGAGGTTACGAGCAGTACTTC
j_call: TRBJ2-2; d_call: .; clone_size: many; v_call: TRBV19; cdr3_aa: CASSVPGTGELFF; cdr3_nt: TGTGCCAGTAGTGTCCCCGGGACCGGGGAGCTGTTTTTT
j_call: TRBJ2-3; d_call: .; clone_size: .; v_call: TRBV5-4; cdr3_aa: CASSFQVRGDTQYF; cdr3_nt: TGTGCCAGCAGCTTCCAAGTTCGCGGAGATACGCAGTATTTT
j_call: TRBJ1-2; d_call: .; clone_size: few; v_call: TRBV2; cdr3_aa: CASIRASVILGGYTF; cdr3_nt: TGTGCCAGCATACGGGCCAGCGTTATCTTAGGCGGCTACACCTTC
j_call: TRBJ1-3; d_call: .; clone_size: many; v_call: TRBV5-1; cdr3_aa: CASSGGQGNTIYF; cdr3_nt: TGCGCCAGCAGCGGAGGACAGGGAAACACCATATATTTT
j_call: TRBJ2-2; d_call: TRBD1; clone_size: many; v_call: TRBV10-3; cdr3_aa: CAISLNPGGANTGELFF; cdr3_nt: TGTGCCATCAGTCTGAACCCAGGGGGTGCGAACACCGGGGAGCTGTTTTTT
j_call: TRBJ2-5; d_call: .; clone_size: medium-sized; v_call: TRBV3-1; cdr3_aa: CASSLNFPRETQYF; cdr3_nt: TGTGCCAGCAGCCTTAACTTCCCAAGGGAGACCCAGTACTTC
j_call: TRBJ2-7; d_call: TRBD1; clone_size: few; v_call: TRBV24-1; cdr3_aa: CATSDPPYRGPTKQYF; cdr3_nt: TGTGCCACCAGTGACCCGCCCTACAGGGGCCCTACGAAGCAGTACTTC
j_call: TRBJ2-1; d_call: TRBD2; clone_size: many; v_call: TRBV4-2; cdr3_aa: CASSRQPGLEPNEQFF; cdr3_nt: TGTGCCAGCAGCCGGCAACCGGGACTAGAGCCCAATGAGCAGTTCTTC
j_call: TRBJ2-3; d_call: .; clone_size: few; v_call: TRBV7-8; cdr3_aa: CASSLTFGGISTDTQYF; cdr3_nt: TGTGCCAGCAGCTTAACTTTCGGGGGCATAAGCACAGATACGCAGTATTTT
j_call: TRBJ1-2; d_call: .; clone_size: many; v_call: TRBV28; cdr3_aa: CASSFPGNPTPDYGYTF; cdr3_nt: TGTGCCAGCAGTTTCCCCGGGAACCCTACCCCCGACTATGGCTACACCTTC
j_call: TRBJ2-3; d_call: .; clone_size: many; v_call: TRBV20-1; cdr3_aa: CSASGLALSTDTQYF; cdr3_nt: TGCAGTGCTAGCGGGTTAGCGCTCAGCACAGATACGCAGTATTTT
j_call: TRBJ1-1; d_call: .; clone_size: few; v_call: TRBV27; cdr3_aa: CASRWGPMNTEAFF; cdr3_nt: TGTGCCAGCAGATGGGGACCGATGAACACTGAAGCTTTCTTT
j_call: TRBJ2-7; d_call: .; clone_size: many; v_call: TRBV29-1; cdr3_aa: CSVAGKGPEQYF; cdr3_nt: TGCAGCGTTGCCGGTAAGGGGCCCGAGCAGTACTTC
j_call: TRBJ2-1; d_call: .; clone_size: .; v_call: TRBV9; cdr3_aa: CASSPPSSYNEQFF; cdr3_nt: TGTGCCAGCAGCCCCCCCTCCTCCTACAATGAGCAGTTCTTC
j_call: TRBJ1-4; d_call: TRBD1; clone_size: many; v_call: TRBV7-8; cdr3_aa: CASSPGQGTVKLFF; cdr3_nt: TGTGCCAGCAGCCCCGGACAGGGTACGGTAAAACTGTTTTTT
j_call: TRBJ2-3; d_call: .; clone_size: .; v_call: TRBV24-1; cdr3_aa: CATSDWRTDRDTQYF; cdr3_nt: TGTGCCACCAGTGATTGGAGGACAGATAGAGATACGCAGTATTTT
j_call: TRBJ1-3; d_call: .; clone_size: many; v_call: TRBV11-2; cdr3_aa: CASSLETNLGQAENTIYF; cdr3_nt: TGTGCCAGCAGCTTAGAAACTAACCTCGGGCAGGCGGAAAACACCATATATTTT
j_call: TRBJ2-7; d_call: .; clone_size: few; v_call: TRBV6-2/TRBV6-3; cdr3_aa: CASSYSSALNYEQYF; cdr3_nt: TGTGCCAGCAGTTACTCGTCGGCCCTAAACTACGAGCAGTACTTC
j_call: TRBJ2-1; d_call: .; clone_size: many; v_call: TRBV7-9; cdr3_aa: CASSTGYNEQFF; cdr3_nt: TGTGCCAGCAGCACAGGTTACAATGAGCAGTTCTTC
j_call: TRBJ2-1; d_call: TRBD2; clone_size: many; v_call: TRBV5-1; cdr3_aa: CASSPRTSGGVEQFF; cdr3_nt: TGCGCCAGCAGCCCACGGACTAGCGGGGGAGTTGAGCAGTTCTTC
j_call: TRBJ2-7; d_call: TRBD2; clone_size: many; v_call: TRBV25-1; cdr3_aa: CASNEAGDRYEQYF; cdr3_nt: TGTGCCAGCAATGAGGCGGGAGATAGGTACGAGCAGTACTTC
j_call: TRBJ2-1; d_call: .; clone_size: .; v_call: TRBV5-6; cdr3_aa: CAMSPGIGCSNYNEQFF; cdr3_nt: TGTGCCATGAGCCCAGGGATCGGCTGCTCAAACTACAATGAGCAGTTCTTC
j_call: TRBJ2-7; d_call: .; clone_size: many; v_call: TRBV5-1; cdr3_aa: CASSFVSGSYEQYF; cdr3_nt: TGCGCCAGCAGCTTCGTATCCGGATCCTACGAGCAGTACTTC
j_call: TRBJ2-3; d_call: TRBD2; clone_size: .; v_call: TRBV29-1; cdr3_aa: CSVEGGLAGADTQYF; cdr3_nt: TGCAGCGTTGAAGGGGGACTAGCGGGAGCAGATACGCAGTATTTT
j_call: TRBJ1-2; d_call: TRBD1; clone_size: many; v_call: TRBV12-3/TRBV12-4; cdr3_aa: CASSQRDRDSYGYTF; cdr3_nt: TGTGCCAGCAGTCAAAGGGACAGGGACAGTTATGGCTACACCTTC
j_call: TRBJ2-3; d_call: TRBD2; clone_size: many; v_call: TRBV20-1; cdr3_aa: CSAGGSVDTQYF; cdr3_nt: TGCAGTGCTGGCGGGAGCGTCGATACGCAGTATTTT
j_call: TRBJ2-7; d_call: .; clone_size: many; v_call: TRBV7-2; cdr3_aa: CASSRPPPRGEQYF; cdr3_nt: TGTGCCAGCAGCCGCCCCCCGCCGAGAGGGGAGCAGTACTTC
j_call: TRBJ2-3; d_call: .; clone_size: .; v_call: TRBV18; cdr3_aa: CASSWVRDTQYF; cdr3_nt: TGTGCCAGCTCATGGGTGAGAGATACGCAGTATTTT
j_call: TRBJ2-5; d_call: .; clone_size: many; v_call: TRBV4-1; cdr3_aa: CASSQARELGETQYF; cdr3_nt: TGCGCCAGCAGCCAGGCCCGGGAGCTAGGAGAGACCCAGTACTTC
j_call: TRBJ1-1; d_call: TRBD1; clone_size: many; v_call: TRBV30; cdr3_aa: CACGQAWGTEAFF; cdr3_nt: TGTGCCTGCGGACAGGCCTGGGGGACTGAAGCTTTCTTT
j_call: TRBJ1-5; d_call: TRBD1; clone_size: many; v_call: TRBV4-3; cdr3_aa: CASSQDLGQPNLSNQPQHF; cdr3_nt: TGCGCCAGCAGCCAAGATCTGGGACAGCCCAATTTGAGCAATCAGCCCCAGCATTTT
j_call: TRBJ2-7; d_call: TRBD1; clone_size: .; v_call: TRBV4-1; cdr3_aa: CASSQGQGMNEQYF; cdr3_nt: TGCGCCAGCAGCCAAGGACAGGGGATGAACGAGCAGTACTTC
j_call: TRBJ2-5; d_call: .; clone_size: many; v_call: TRBV15; cdr3_aa: CATSRDPGFGRETQYF; cdr3_nt: TGTGCCACCAGCAGAGATCCAGGGTTCGGAAGGGAGACCCAGTACTTC